These T cell receptor beta chains were read from a single sample in a study of technical replicates of blood from several donors. The repertoire was sequenced with immunoSEQ multiplex PCR; TCRdb's copy has only in-frame clones and lacks some. In the table there are about 93,000 clones, nearly 97% of which are singletons. The source material was T cells isolated from PBMCs. All receptors come from a human donor in good health. Both conserved end residues are part of each CDR3. D genes are given only for firm matches. Size is stated for part of the rows, as once, few or many counts, or as a class when the clone is expanded.

TRBJ1-2,NA,TRBV5-4,once,TGTGCCAGCAGCTCCCGCGGGCCAGGGGTTAATGGCTACACCTTC,CASSSRGPGVNGYTF
TRBJ2-5,NA,TRBV5-6,NA,TGTGCCAGCAGCTTGGTAGCGGTAAGCCAAGAGACCCAGTACTTC,CASSLVAVSQETQYF
TRBJ2-5,NA,TRBV7-7,NA,TGTGCCAGCAGCCAGACAGCGTTTCGGGAGACCCAGTACTTC,CASSQTAFRETQYF
TRBJ2-1,NA,TRBV15,once,TGTGCCACCAGCAGAGACCCTTCCTACAATGAGCAGTTCTTC,CATSRDPSYNEQFF
TRBJ2-1,NA,TRBV7-7,NA,TGTGCCAGCAGCCCGGGTGCCAAATATGGCAATGAGCAGTTCTTC,CASSPGAKYGNEQFF
TRBJ2-5,NA,TRBV7-9,NA,TGTGCCAGCAGCTCCCCGGCCGGGGGTTCGGAGACCCAGTACTTC,CASSSPAGGSETQYF
TRBJ1-1,NA,TRBV28,NA,TGTGCCAGCAGACAGGGTGGAGTGAACACTGAAGCTTTCTTT,CASRQGGVNTEAFF
TRBJ2-7,TRBD2,TRBV6-1,NA,TGTGCCAGCACCTCAGCGGGAGCCTACGAGCAGTACTTC,CASTSAGAYEQYF
TRBJ1-1,NA,TRBV27,NA,TGTGCCAGCAGTTTATCTCCAGGGGTGACTGAAGCTTTCTTT,CASSLSPGVTEAFF
TRBJ2-4,TRBD1,TRBV10-2,NA,TGCGCCAGCAGTGTAACCCATCCGTCGGGACAGTTTGTTTCTGGGGAAAACATTCAGTACTTC,CASSVTHPSGQFVSGENIQYF
TRBJ1-5,NA,TRBV6-1,NA,TGTGCCAGCAGTGTCACAGGGAATCAGCCCCAGCATTTT,CASSVTGNQPQHF
TRBJ1-2,NA,TRBV30,NA,TGTGCCTGGAGCGCCAGGCACTATGGCTACACCTTC,CAWSARHYGYTF
TRBJ2-5,NA,TRBV4-1,once,TGCGCCAGCAGCCAAAGCTGGGGCGGGACCCAAGAGACCCAGTACTTC,CASSQSWGGTQETQYF
TRBJ1-4,NA,TRBV11-3,NA,TGTGCCAGCAGCTTAAGGGGCTTCTCCGAAAAACTGTTTTTT,CASSLRGFSEKLFF
TRBJ2-2,TRBD1,TRBV12-5,NA,TGTGCTAGTGGTTTGCTTTTAACGGGACAGGGGGCGGTCGGGGAGCTGTTTTTT,CASGLLLTGQGAVGELFF
TRBJ1-2,NA,TRBV28,NA,TGTGCCAGCAGTACATTCTATGGCTACACCTTC,CASSTFYGYTF
TRBJ2-7,NA,TRBV19,NA,TGTGCCAGTAGTAGCGGTCGAAAGTCCTACGAGCAGTACTTC,CASSSGRKSYEQYF
TRBJ1-1,TRBD1,TRBV28,NA,TGTGCCAGCAGTGCCAGACAGGGCGACACTGAAGCTTTCTTT,CASSARQGDTEAFF
TRBJ1-5,NA,TRBV6-5,NA,TGTGCCAGCAGTCGGAGTCAGGGGATCGGTCAGCCCCAGCATTTT,CASSRSQGIGQPQHF
TRBJ2-1,TRBD1,TRBV5-8,NA,TGTGCCAGCAGGGACAGGGCATACAATGAGCAGTTCTTC,CASRDRAYNEQFF
TRBJ2-1,NA,TRBV11-2,once,TGTGCCAGCAGCTCACTTCCGGGACTCCTCAATGAGCAGTTCTTC,CASSSLPGLLNEQFF